This TCR beta chain was found in a study of T cell responses to AZD1222 COVID-19 vaccine. Study-wide points: White British people made up most donors, females outnumbered males, and clonal diversity was possibly underestimated.

Of note for this clone: The target antigen is unknown.

Germline V gene sequence: CDR1 MNHNS, CDR2 SASEGT. This CDR3 contains 15 residues. Trimming stripped 1 base from V and 3 bases from J, with 10 bases between. Repertoires were generated with immunoSEQ multiplex PCR, while TCRdb's copy carries only in-frame clones and drops some. In the table there are over 45,000 clones, more than 80% of which are singletons. Sample: peripheral blood, taken 28 days after the second AZD1222 dose. The source of this sequence is an adult who received the AZD1222 COVID-19 vaccine. V gene TRBV6-1 combines with J gene TRBJ2-1, with no clear D. CDR3 protein: CASSEVADLYNEQFF. CDR3 DNA: TGTGCCAGCAGTGAAGTGGCAGACCTCTACAATGAGCAGTTCTTC.